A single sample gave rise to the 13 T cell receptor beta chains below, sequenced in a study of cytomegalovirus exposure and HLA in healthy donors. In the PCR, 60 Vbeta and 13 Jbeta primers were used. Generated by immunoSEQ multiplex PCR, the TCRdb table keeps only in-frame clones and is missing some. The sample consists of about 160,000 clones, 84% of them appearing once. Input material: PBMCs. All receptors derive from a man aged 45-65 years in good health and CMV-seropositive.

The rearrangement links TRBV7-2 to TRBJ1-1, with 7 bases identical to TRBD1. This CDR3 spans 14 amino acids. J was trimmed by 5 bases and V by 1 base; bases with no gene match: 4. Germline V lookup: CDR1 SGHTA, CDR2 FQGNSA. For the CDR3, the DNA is TGTGCCAGCAGCTTAGTGCAGGGGGTAACTGAAGCTTTCTTT. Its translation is CASSLVQGVTEAFF.

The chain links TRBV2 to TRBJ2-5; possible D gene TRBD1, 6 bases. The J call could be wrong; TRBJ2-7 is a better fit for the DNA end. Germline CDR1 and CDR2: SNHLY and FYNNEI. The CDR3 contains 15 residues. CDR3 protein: CASSYGTLGSYEQYF. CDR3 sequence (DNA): TGTGCCAGCAGTTACGGGACACTAGGCTCCTACGAGCAGTACTTC.

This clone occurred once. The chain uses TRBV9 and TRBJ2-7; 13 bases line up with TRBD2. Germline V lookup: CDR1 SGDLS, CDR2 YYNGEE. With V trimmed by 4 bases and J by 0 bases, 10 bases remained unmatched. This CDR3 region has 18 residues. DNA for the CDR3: TGTGCCAGCAGCCCCGCCGGGACTAGCGGGGTGAGCTCCTACGAGCAGTACTTC. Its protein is CASSPAGTSGVSSYEQYF.

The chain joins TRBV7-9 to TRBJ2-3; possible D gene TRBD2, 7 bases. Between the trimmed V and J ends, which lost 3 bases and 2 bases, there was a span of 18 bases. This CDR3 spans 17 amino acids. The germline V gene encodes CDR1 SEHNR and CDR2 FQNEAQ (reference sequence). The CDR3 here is CASSFGGGDPSTDTQYF. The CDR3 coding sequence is TGTGCCAGCAGCTTCGGAGGGGGGGACCCTTCCACAGATACGCAGTATTTT.

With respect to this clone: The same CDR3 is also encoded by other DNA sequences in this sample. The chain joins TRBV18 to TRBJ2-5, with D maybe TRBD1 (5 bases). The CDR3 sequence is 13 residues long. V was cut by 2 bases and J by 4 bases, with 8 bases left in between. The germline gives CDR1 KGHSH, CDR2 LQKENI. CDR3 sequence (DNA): TGTGCCAGCTCACCAGGACAAGGAGAGACCCAGTACTTC. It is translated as CASSPGQGETQYF.

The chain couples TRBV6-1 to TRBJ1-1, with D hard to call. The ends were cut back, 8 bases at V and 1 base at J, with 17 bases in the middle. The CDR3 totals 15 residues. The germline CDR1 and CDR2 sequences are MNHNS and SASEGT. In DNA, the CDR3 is TGTGCCAGCGCCCCCCTACCACCATCGAACACTGAAGCTTTCTTT. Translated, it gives CASAPLPPSNTEAFF.

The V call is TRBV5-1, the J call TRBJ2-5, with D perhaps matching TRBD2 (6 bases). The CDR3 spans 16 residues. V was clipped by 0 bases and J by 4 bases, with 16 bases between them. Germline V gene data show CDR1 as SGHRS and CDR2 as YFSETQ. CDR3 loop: CASSLVGGNYGETQYF. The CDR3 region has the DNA TGCGCCAGCAGCTTGGTTGGAGGGAACTATGGAGAGACCCAGTACTTC.

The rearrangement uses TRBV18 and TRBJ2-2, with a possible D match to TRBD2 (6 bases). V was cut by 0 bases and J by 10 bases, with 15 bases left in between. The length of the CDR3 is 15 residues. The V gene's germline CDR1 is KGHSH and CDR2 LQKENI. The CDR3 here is CASSPPIKGRLELFF. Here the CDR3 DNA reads TGTGCCAGCTCACCACCGATAAAGGGGAGGCTGGAGCTGTTTTTT. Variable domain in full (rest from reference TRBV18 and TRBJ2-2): NAGVMQNPRHLVRRRGQEARLRCSPMKGHSHVYWYRQLPEEGLKFMVYLQKENIIDESGMPKERFSAEFPKEGPSILRIQQVVRGDSAAYFCASSPPIKGRLELFFGEGSRLTVL.

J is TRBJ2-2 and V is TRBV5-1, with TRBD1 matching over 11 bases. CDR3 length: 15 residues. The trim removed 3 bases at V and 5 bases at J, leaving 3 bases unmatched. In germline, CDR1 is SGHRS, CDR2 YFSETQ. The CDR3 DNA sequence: TGCGCCAGCAGCTGGGGACAGGGGGTTACCGGGGAGCTGTTTTTT. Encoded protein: CASSWGQGVTGELFF.

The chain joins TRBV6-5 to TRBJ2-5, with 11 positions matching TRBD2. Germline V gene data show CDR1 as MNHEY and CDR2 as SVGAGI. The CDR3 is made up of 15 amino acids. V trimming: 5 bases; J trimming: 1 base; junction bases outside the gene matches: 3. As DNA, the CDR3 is TGTGCCAGCAGTCCTAGCGGGGGGTCCCAAGAGACCCAGTACTTC. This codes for CASSPSGGSQETQYF.

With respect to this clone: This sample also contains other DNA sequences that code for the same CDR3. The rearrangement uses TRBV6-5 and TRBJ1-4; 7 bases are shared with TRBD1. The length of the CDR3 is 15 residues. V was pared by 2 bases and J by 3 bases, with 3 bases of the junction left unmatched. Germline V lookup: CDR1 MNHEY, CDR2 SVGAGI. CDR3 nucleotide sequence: TGTGCCAGCAGTTACACGACAGGGCCTAATGAAAAACTGTTTTTT. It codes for CASSYTTGPNEKLFF.

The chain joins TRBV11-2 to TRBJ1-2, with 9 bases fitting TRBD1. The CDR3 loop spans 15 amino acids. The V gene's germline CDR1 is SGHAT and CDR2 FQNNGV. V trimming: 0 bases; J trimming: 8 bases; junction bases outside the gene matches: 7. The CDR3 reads CASSLDTGGAGGYTF. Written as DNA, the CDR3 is TGTGCCAGCAGCTTAGACACAGGGGGCGCGGGAGGCTACACCTTC.

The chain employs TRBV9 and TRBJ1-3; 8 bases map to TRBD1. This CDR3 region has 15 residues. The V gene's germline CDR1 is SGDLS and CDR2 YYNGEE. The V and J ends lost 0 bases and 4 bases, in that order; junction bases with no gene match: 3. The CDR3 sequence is CASSVGTGRGNTIYF. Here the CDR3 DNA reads TGTGCCAGCAGCGTAGGGACAGGGAGGGGAAACACCATATATTTT.